Included here is one TCR beta chain sequence, with context. This clonotype was counted many times. The antigen this receptor binds is unknown. No much larger clone exists at a distance of one base, and base qualities are not known. This sample was taken from a study of T cells in Graves' hyperthyroidism and ophthalmopathy (dated by TCRdb to the late 2010s). Concerning the study at large: Peripheral blood was sampled at the time of initial diagnosis, prior to any treatment. To identify TCR V-J signatures that set the groups apart, the researchers used a discovery cohort of more than 95 patients, made up of around 42 with Graves' ophthalmopathy and 57 with stable Graves' hyperthyroidism. Prospective prediction of ophthalmopathy was tested in an independent validation cohort consisting of some 18 hyperthyroidism patients and approximately 16 patients who later progressed to ophthalmopathy. For training and testing, the 100 or so patients in the discovery cohort were randomly divided in a 7:3 ratio. In addition, the study compared T-cell repertoires in thyroid tissue and in blood from roughly 6 Graves' hyperthyroidism patients. After blood sampling, hyperthyroidism patients were treated with methimazole at a starting dose of 30 mg daily, and ophthalmopathy patients were treated with high-dose intravenous methylprednisolone. TCR Vbeta CDR3 sequencing of 120 to 150 peripheral blood samples (roughly 43 ophthalmopathy, 75 or so hyperthyroidism and roughly 17 progressor patients) is reported in the paper.

V has 7 bases trimmed and J has 6 bases trimmed; junction bases matching no gene number 13. Spanning cysteine to phenylalanine, the CDR3 consists of 16 amino acids. Only the CDR3 portion is preserved as DNA: 48 bases, with reading frame beginning at the first base. CDR1 and CDR2 (MDHEN, SYDVKM) derive from the germline V gene. Ophthalmopathy patients had moderately to severely active disease, Clinical Activity Score of at least 3, NOSPECS grade of at least 4, and duration under 3 months. The study excluded patients with uncontrolled infections, other autoimmune diseases, pregnancy or lactation. Diagnoses relied on clinical symptoms, serum thyroxine and TRAb, thyroid ultrasound and orbital computed tomography. PBMCs were separated from 10 ml of fresh peripheral blood using Ficoll-Paque density gradient centrifugation. Total RNA was extracted with Trizol reagent, and quality was checked on an Agilent 2100 Bioanalyzer.

The TCR beta CDR3 regions were amplified from the RNA transcripts. The TCR CDR3 was subjected to a first round of RT-PCR using the HTBI primer set and the Qiagen OneStep RT-PCR kit. The libraries were constructed in a second round of multiplex PCR and then size-selected and purified. Sequencing of the libraries was done on an Illumina HiSeq2000 using paired-end 100 bp reads. In the original analysis: SOAPnuke was used to process the raw data, throwing out any read that contained adapters or uncalled bases, had a mean Phred below 15, or lacked an exact constant-primer or identifier match. COPE v1.2.5 was used to merge high-quality paired reads, and clonotypes were defined as unique nucleotide sequences. MiTCR v1.1 was used to align the clonotypes against IMGT TRBV, TRBD and TRBJ reference segments. Only V-J combinations with frequency above 0.0001, covering 99% to 99.2% of repertoires, were analysed. The TCS score was defined as the ratio of F50 (clonal expansion) to E x V (chaos), calculated using BLOSUM62-based TCRdist between CDR3 peptides within each V-J. Welch's t-statistics and random forest reduced fewer than 600 V-J features to 10 to 15, which were used in a naive Bayes classifier (R e1071). The public sequencing data were trimmed at Q25 with fastp and processed into clonotypes with MiXCR by TCRdb, which kept only in-frame beta chains. Rows matching on CDR3 protein sequence are summarized as one entry with the most common DNA and genes. The V and J calls reflect TCRdb's pipeline rather than the authors' work. The sample records about 500,000 distinct CDR3 sequences, about 16% of which are singletons. The ten largest clones capture 25% to 35% of the sample.

General findings and caveats noted by the study authors: No statistical method was used to set the sample size in advance, and investigators knew the group allocation. A model built on a 13 V-J signature distinguished ophthalmopathy from stable hyperthyroidism, reaching around 88% sensitivity and 81% to 83% specificity in cross-validation and 80%/75% in testing. Blood samples also contained most of the expanded thyroid clonotypes (frequency above 0.001), which suggests that blood repertoires may reflect thyroid immune responses. During validation, the model predicted progression to ophthalmopathy a median of approximately 7 months ahead of onset, with around 70% sensitivity and roughly 72% specificity.

Sequencing used blood. This sequence originates from a woman in her twenties or thirties with Graves' ophthalmopathy. The rearrangement joined TRBV28 to TRBJ2-1, with 9 bases in between that match TRBD2. In nucleotides, the sequence is TGTGCCAGCATCCCCGGGCGGGAGGGCTTCCTCAATGAGCAGTTCTTC. The encoded protein is CASIPGREGFLNEQFF.